These T cell receptor beta chains were read from a single sample in a study of blood T cells in healthy people across ages. One entry per CDR3 protein results from TCRdb running MiXCR on the 5' RACE reads. The table includes some 690,000 distinct CDR3 sequences, about 24% detected once. The sequenced sample was blood. These receptors were collected from a man aged 65-85 years in good health. CDR3s include the opening cysteine and the closing phenylalanine or tryptophan. D genes are given only for firm matches. For some rows the clone size is stated as once, few or many, or as a class when expanded; others skip it.

>TRBJ2-5|few|TRBV5-1|TRBD1
TGCGCCAGCAGCGACGGACAGGTCCAAGAGACCCAGTACTTC
CASSDGQVQETQYF
>TRBJ2-6|few|TRBV4-1|NA
TGCGCCAGCAGCCAAGATCCTTACCGCTCTGGGGCCAACGTCCTGACTTTC
CASSQDPYRSGANVLTF
>TRBJ1-5|once|TRBV28|NA
TGTGCCAGCAGTTCGGACGGTGGGGGGTGGAGGAATCAGCCCCAGCATTTT
CASSSDGGGWRNQPQHF
>TRBJ2-3|many|TRBV29-1|NA
TGCAGCGTTGCTCTGGGGGGTAATTTGGCGGATACGCAGTATTTT
CSVALGGNLADTQYF
>TRBJ1-2|many|TRBV5-1|TRBD1
TGCGCCAGCGCCCGGGACAGGGCCTCTTATGGCTACACCTTC
CASARDRASYGYTF
>TRBJ2-3|NA|TRBV4-2|NA
TGTGCCAGCAGCCAAGATGGGTTGGATACGCAGTATTTT
CASSQDGLDTQYF
>TRBJ1-4|NA|TRBV7-2|TRBD1
TGTGCCAGCAGAATACAGGGGGAGTTAGGAAAACTGTTTTTT
CASRIQGELGKLFF
>TRBJ2-3|NA|TRBV3-1|NA
TGTGCCAGCAGCCAAGATCCAGATACGCAGTATTTT
CASSQDPDTQYF
>TRBJ2-5|NA|TRBV7-2|TRBD2
TGTGCCAGCAGCTTAGTTCTTACTAGCGGGGTGACCCAATACTTC
CASSLVLTSGVTQYF
>TRBJ2-5|NA|TRBV2|TRBD2
TGTGCCAGCAGACTGACGACTAGCGGCCAAGAGACCCAGTACTTC
CASRLTTSGQETQYF
>TRBJ2-2|NA|TRBV18|NA
TGTGCCAGCTCTCTAATGGGGTCCGGCAGCGGGGAGCTGTTTTTT
CASSLMGSGSGELFF
>TRBJ2-1|few|TRBV11-2|NA
TGTGCCAGCAGCTTAATAAGAGACCAAGGGCAGTTCTTC
CASSLIRDQGQFF
>TRBJ2-4|NA|TRBV6-6|NA
TGTGCCAGCAGTTTTAGAGCTAATGGGGCCAAAAACATTCAGTACTTC
CASSFRANGAKNIQYF
>TRBJ2-1|NA|TRBV5-1|NA
TGCGCCAGCAGCAGCCTAGCGAATAACTCCTACAATGAGCAGTTCTTC
CASSSLANNSYNEQFF
>TRBJ2-1|NA|TRBV6-1|NA
TGTGCCAGCAGCCGATTTCAGGGAACCAATGAGCAGTTCTTC
CASSRFQGTNEQFF
>TRBJ2-4|NA|TRBV4-3|TRBD1
TGCGCCAGCAGCCAAGATTGGACAGGGGGCCCCAAAAACATTCAGTACTTC
CASSQDWTGGPKNIQYF
>TRBJ2-5|NA|TRBV3-1|NA
TGTGCCAGCAGCCAAACAGGGCCCCAAGAGACCCAGTACTTC
CASSQTGPQETQYF
>TRBJ1-6|few|TRBV7-2|NA
TGTGCCAGCAACCCTCTCGGGAATAATTCACCCCTCCACTTT
CASNPLGNNSPLHF
>TRBJ1-6|few|TRBV6-1|NA
TGTGCCAGCAGTGAAGGGGCCTATAATTCACCCCTCCACTTT
CASSEGAYNSPLHF
>TRBJ2-4|NA|TRBV12-3/TRBV12-4|NA
TGTGCCAGCAGTTTTAGGGGGGCCCCCCTAAACATTCAGTACTTC
CASSFRGAPLNIQYF
>TRBJ1-2|NA|TRBV30|NA
TGTGCCTGGAGTACGTCCCCAAACTATGGCTACACCTTC
CAWSTSPNYGYTF
>TRBJ2-6|NA|TRBV12-3/TRBV12-4|NA
TGTGCCAGCAGTTCGAGGGTTGGGGCCAACGTCCTGACTTTC
CASSSRVGANVLTF
>TRBJ2-6|few|TRBV3-1|NA
TGTGCCAGCAGCCAAGTTAGGAGGGAGTCTGGGGCCAACGTCCTGACTTTC
CASSQVRRESGANVLTF
>TRBJ2-5|few|TRBV5-6|TRBD2
TGTGCCAGCAGCTTGGTTAGCGGGGGGGATGAGGCCCAGTACTTC
CASSLVSGGDEAQYF
>TRBJ1-1|few|TRBV6-4|NA
TGTGCCAGCAGTGACTCGGGTCGCCACACTGAAGCTTTCTTT
CASSDSGRHTEAFF
>TRBJ1-4|NA|TRBV12-3/TRBV12-4|NA
TGTGCCAGCAGGGGCAGGGCTGAAAAACTGTTTTTT
CASRGRAEKLFF
>TRBJ1-1|few|TRBV7-9|NA
TGTGCCAGTAGCAGTTGGGGGACTGAAGCTTTCTTT
CASSSWGTEAFF
>TRBJ2-2|few|TRBV11-2|NA
TGTGCCAGCAGCCTCTCTTCGAACACCGGGGAGCTGTTTTTT
CASSLSSNTGELFF
>TRBJ2-3|NA|TRBV14|TRBD2
TGTGCCAGCAGCCAAGAAGGGTCCCTAGCGGGAACAGATACGCAGTATTTT
CASSQEGSLAGTDTQYF
>TRBJ2-5|NA|TRBV25-1|NA
TGTGCCAGCAGTGAAGGTTTGGGCAGGGAACAAGAGACCCAGTACTTC
CASSEGLGREQETQYF
>TRBJ2-3|NA|TRBV5-1|NA
TGCGCCAGCAGCTGGCCCCGCTCCACCCAGAGAGGAGCCCGACGCACAGATGCGCAGTATTTT
CASSWPRSTQRGARRTDAQYF
>TRBJ2-1|few|TRBV7-3|TRBD2
TGTGCCAGCAGCTTAATTGGAGCGGGAGGAGCTAATGAGCAGTTCTTC
CASSLIGAGGANEQFF
>TRBJ2-6|NA|TRBV11-2|NA
TGTGCCAGCAGCTTCGGGAGAAGCTCTGGGGCCAACGTCCTGACTTTC
CASSFGRSSGANVLTF
>TRBJ2-1|NA|TRBV10-2|TRBD2
TGCGCCAGCACCTTAAAGCGGGGGGCGGTAAATAATGAGCAGTTCTTC
CASTLKRGAVNNEQFF
>TRBJ1-5|few|TRBV18|NA
TGTGCCAGCTCACCTAGCATGAGCAATCAGCCCCAGCATTTT
CASSPSMSNQPQHF
>TRBJ1-4|NA|TRBV6-1|NA
TGTGCCAGCCCCAAATCCGGGTGTCGAGGGAGTGAAAAACTGTTTTTT
CASPKSGCRGSEKLFF
>TRBJ2-7|NA|TRBV7-2|NA
TGTGCCAGCAGCCCGACGTTGGGGAACGAGCAGTACTTC
CASSPTLGNEQYF
>TRBJ2-5|NA|TRBV12-3/TRBV12-4|NA
TGTGCCAGCAGAATTAGGGGGACCCAGTACTTC
CASRIRGTQYF
>TRBJ1-5|few|TRBV12-3/TRBV12-4|NA
TGTGCCAGCAACTCCGGGCAGGGTGGTCAGCCCCAGCATTTT
CASNSGQGGQPQHF
>TRBJ1-5|NA|TRBV16|NA
TGTGCCAGCAGCCCCGCCGGCGGTCTGGGGAAAAATCAGCCCCAGCATTTT
CASSPAGGLGKNQPQHF
>TRBJ2-1|NA|TRBV11-2|TRBD2
TGTGCCAGCAGCTTAGATCCCCCCCTAGCGGGAGCCTACAATGAGCAGTTCTTC
CASSLDPPLAGAYNEQFF
>TRBJ2-1|few|TRBV7-7|NA
TGTGCCAGCAGCATCGATACCTACAATGAGCAGTTCTTC
CASSIDTYNEQFF
>TRBJ2-3|NA|TRBV29-1|NA
TGCAGCGTTGAAGAAGGTCAGGCTGTGGGTACGCAGTATTTT
CSVEEGQAVGTQYF
>TRBJ2-5|NA|TRBV5-4|NA
TGTGCCAGCAGCTTGGACAGCGGAGAAGAGACCCAGTACTTC
CASSLDSGEETQYF
>TRBJ2-1|few|TRBV12-1|NA
TGCGCCAGCAGCGCGCGGGAGACTCTCTACAATGAGCAGTTCTTC
CASSARETLYNEQFF
>TRBJ1-2|NA|TRBV7-9|TRBD1
TGTGCCAGCAGAGGGTACAGGGGGCGTCTAAAGGATGGCTACACCTTC
CASRGYRGRLKDGYTF
>TRBJ2-1|NA|TRBV28|TRBD2
TGTGCCAGCGGACAACGGGGGGTCCATGAGCAGTTCTTC
CASGQRGVHEQFF
>TRBJ2-7|few|TRBV28|NA
TGTGCCAGCATTATGGCAGGTAGCTACGAGCAGTACTTC
CASIMAGSYEQYF
>TRBJ2-7|few|TRBV12-3/TRBV12-4|NA
TGTGCCAGCAGTTTCCTCGGGAAGCAGTACTTC
CASSFLGKQYF
>TRBJ2-1|NA|TRBV25-1|NA
TGTGCCAGCAGGAAGGACTATTCGCATGAGCAGTTCTTC
CASRKDYSHEQFF
>TRBJ1-3|few|TRBV2|NA
TGTGCCAGCAAGAGGGAAGGTCTTGCTGGAAACACCATATATTTT
CASKREGLAGNTIYF
>TRBJ2-6|NA|TRBV7-9|NA
TGTGCCAGCAGCTCAGGGGAGACTGGGGCCAACGTCCTGACTTTC
CASSSGETGANVLTF
>TRBJ2-3|NA|TRBV21-1|NA
TGTGCCAGCAGCATCCCGGGCCGACTAGCGGGAAACACAGATACGCAGTATTTT
CASSIPGRLAGNTDTQYF